This paragraph reports one T cell receptor beta chain. Antigen unknown. Each TCR beta cDNA library carried unique molecular identifiers. The yield from about 1 to 10 million T cells was roughly 500,000 cDNA molecules in total. In TCRdb, the PCR reads were re-called with MiXCR into one record per CDR3 protein. The sample holds 380,000 or so distinct CDR3 sequences, roughly 35% seen once. The source of the sample is a study of post-analysis software for immune sequencing data. Study-level information: The patients showed relapsing-remitting, secondary progressive and progressive-relapsing multiple sclerosis courses.

Study observations and caveats: Compared with controls, patients had more of roughly five TRBV segments, including TRBV5-6, TRBV5-1 and TRBV20-1.

The CDR3 is made up of 16 amino acids. With 3 bases clipped from V and 5 bases from J, the junction kept 8 bases outside the gene matches. From germline, CDR1 is LGHNA and CDR2 YNFKEQ. Sample: blood. The chain uses TRBV4-2 and TRBJ2-3; 10 bases are shared with TRBD1. This receptor was identified in a girl under 18 with multiple sclerosis. The CDR3 coding sequence is TGTGCCAGCAGCCACGCCCAGGGGACAGGGGAAGATACGCAGTATTTT. It encodes CASSHAQGTGEDTQYF.